This paragraph reports one TCR beta chain. TCRdb's copy holds only in-frame clones and misses some; the assay was immunoSEQ multiplex PCR. The sample lists 150,000 or so clones, roughly 91% occurring once. This record comes from a study of T cell responses to AZD1222 COVID-19 vaccine. The germline V gene encodes CDR1 SGHAT and CDR2 FQDESV (reference sequence). The CDR3 extends over 14 amino acids. The V segment lost 7 bases and the J segment 3 bases; nucleotides outside the gene matches: 6. Sequencing was performed on peripheral blood, taken on day 0 of AZD1222 vaccination. The rearrangement joins TRBV11-1 to TRBJ2-7; 10 nucleotides match TRBD2. This TCR was sampled from an adult in good health. The CDR3 is CASKGVAGGYEQYF. The CDR3 DNA sequence: TGTGCCAGCAAGGGGGTAGCGGGGGGCTACGAGCAGTACTTC.